A single sample is the source of the 28 T cell receptor beta chains below, sequenced in a study of T cells after yellow fever vaccination. Each CDR3 protein is one row after TCRdb ran MiXCR on the 5' RACE reads. The repertoire has approximately 300,000 distinct CDR3 sequences, 7.5% to 9% of them found once; the top ten carry about a sixth. Sequencing used PBMCs, obtained on the day of the first yellow fever vaccination. All receptors come from a man aged 18 to 30 who received the YFV17D yellow fever vaccine.

This clonotype showed up just a few times. V and J are TRBV7-2 and TRBJ2-7, with a tentative D call TRBD2 (5 bases). CDR3 length: 15 amino acids. Germline V gene data show CDR1 as SGHTA and CDR2 as FQGNSA. With 5 bases removed from V and 3 bases from J, the gap between germline ends came to 17 bases. The CDR3 here is CASSRRLDYHYEQYF. The DNA of the CDR3 is TGTGCCAGCAGCCGTCGTCTCGACTACCACTACGAGCAGTACTTC.

This clonotype showed up just a few times. V and J are TRBV4-1 and TRBJ2-4; 8 positions agree with TRBD1. Germline V lookup: CDR1 MGHRA, CDR2 YSYEKL. CDR3 length: 17 amino acids. Losses at the gene ends were 0 bases for V and 1 base for J; bases not matched to a gene: 5. The CDR3 sequence is CASSQEAGGFAKNIQYF. Written as DNA, the CDR3 is TGCGCCAGCAGCCAAGAGGCAGGGGGCTTCGCCAAAAACATTCAGTACTTC.

This clonotype came up once. The chain uses TRBV19 and TRBJ2-1; no firm D call. The V end lost 7 bases, the J end lost 7 bases, and 14 bases lay between the germline ends. Germline CDR1 reads LNHDA; CDR2 reads SQIVND (reference sequence). CDR3 length: 13 amino acids. The CDR3: CASTSSWGNEQFF. The CDR3 bases are TGTGCCAGTACCTCCAGCTGGGGTAATGAGCAGTTCTTC.

This clonotype showed up many times. The chain employs TRBV27 and TRBJ1-5, with D perhaps TRBD1 (6 bases). Germline-derived CDR1 and CDR2 are MNHEY and SMNVEV (reference sequence). The CDR3 totals 19 residues. The V end was cut by 4 bases, the J end by 0 bases, with 22 bases between. The CDR3 here is CASSWDLVGGKYSNQPQHF. The CDR3 bases are TGTGCCAGCAGTTGGGATCTTGTCGGGGGCAAGTATAGCAATCAGCCCCAGCATTTT.

This clonotype was counted a few times. The chain joins TRBV12-3 or TRBV12-4 to TRBJ1-2; D gene ambiguous. This CDR3 region has 15 residues. V lost 6 bases and J 4 bases, leaving 18 bases between the germline ends. The CDR3, as DNA: TGTGCCAGCAGCTACGGCCCCGGGGTTGGCTATGGCTACACCTTC. Translating it yields CASSYGPGVGYGYTF.

This clonotype was seen a few times. This chain joins TRBV2 and TRBJ1-2, with D possibly matching TRBD1 (5 bases). V was trimmed by 4 bases and J by 2 bases, leaving 8 bases between them. CDR3 length: 13 amino acids. Germline lookup yields CDR1 SNHLY and CDR2 FYNNEI. CDR3 sequence: CASSATGNYGYTF. The CDR3 coding sequence is TGTGCCAGCAGTGCAACAGGCAACTATGGCTACACCTTC.

This chain connects TRBV7-3 to TRBJ2-7, with D possibly TRBD2 on 6 matching bases. Looked up from germline, CDR1 is SGHTA and CDR2 is FQGTGA. Trimming cost V 3 bases and J 2 bases, with 14 bases left between them. The CDR3 loop spans 15 amino acids. CDR3 in amino acids: CASSFSGRGPYEQYV. The CDR3 DNA is TGTGCCAGCAGCTTCAGCGGGCGAGGCCCCTACGAGCAGTACGTC.

This clonotype was counted many times. The V call is TRBV5-1, the J call TRBJ2-1; 12 bases agree with TRBD1. The CDR3 covers 16 residues. V trimming: 1 base; J trimming: 10 bases; junction bases outside the gene matches: 9. Germline CDR1 SGHRS, CDR2 YFSETQ. The CDR3 here is CASSLIAGQGAGEQFF. CDR3 DNA: TGCGCCAGCAGCTTGATAGCGGGACAGGGGGCTGGAGAGCAGTTCTTC.

This clonotype occurred a few times. V and J are TRBV29-1 and TRBJ2-3; TRBD2 matches at 14 bases. V dropped 6 bases and J dropped 2; count of bases not matched to a gene: 4. In germline, CDR1 is SQVTM, CDR2 ANQGSEA. The CDR3 sequence is 15 residues long. The DNA of the CDR3 is TGCAGCGTCGGACTAGCGGGGGGATTCACAGATACGCAGTATTTT. Its translation is CSVGLAGGFTDTQYF.

This clonotype was picked up a small number of times. The chain links TRBV6-1 to TRBJ1-2, with a weak D call TRBD1 (5 bases). V lost 6 bases and J 3 bases, leaving 20 bases between the germline ends. Germline loops: CDR1 MNHNS, CDR2 SASEGT. This CDR3 comprises 16 residues. CDR3 sequence reads: CASSPPMGGWDYGYTF. The CDR3 region has the DNA TGTGCCAGCAGCCCACCGATGGGGGGTTGGGACTATGGCTACACCTTC.

The V gene is TRBV7-2, the J gene TRBJ2-5; D gene ambiguous. Germline values: CDR1 SGHTA, CDR2 FQGNSA. The CDR3 runs to 16 residues. Between the trimmed V and J ends, which lost 1 base and 6 bases, there was a span of 18 bases. For the CDR3, the DNA is TGTGCCAGCAGCTTAGATGATGCCAGGTCCCCAAAGACCCAGTACTTC. It specifies CASSLDDARSPKTQYF.

The chain carries TRBV20-1 and TRBJ2-3, with TRBD1 identical over 8 bases. This CDR3 has 16 amino acids. The trim removed 7 bases at V and 1 base at J, leaving 13 bases unmatched. Germline V gene lookup returns CDR1 DFQATT and CDR2 SNEGSKA (reference sequence). The CDR3 DNA reads as TGCAGTGAGACTGAGACAGGGGTTTACGGCACAGATACGCAGTATTTT. Protein sequence: CSETETGVYGTDTQYF.

This chain links TRBV29-1 with TRBJ2-3, with TRBD2 matching 11 bases. Looked up from germline, CDR1 is SQVTM and CDR2 is ANQGSEA. With V trimmed by 7 bases and J by 4 bases, 4 bases remained unmatched. The CDR3 extends over 13 amino acids. CDR3 coding DNA: TGCAGCGCACTTAGCGGGGGGGCAGATACGCAGTATTTT. This sequence encodes CSALSGGADTQYF.

The chain uses TRBV29-1 and TRBJ2-2; TRBD2 is a possible D gene (5 bases). CDR3 length equals 13 residues. Germline V CDR1 and CDR2: SQVTM, ANQGSEA. Trimming removed 5 bases at V and 6 bases at J, with 13 bases between. CDR3 nucleotides: TGCAGCGTTCCGGGCGGGCATCCCGGGGAGCTGTTTTTT. This encodes CSVPGGHPGELFF.

The V gene is TRBV10-3, the J gene TRBJ2-3; D tentatively reads TRBD1 or TRBD2 (5 bases each). CDR1 is ENHRY, CDR2 SYGVKD, per germline. CDR3 length: 15 residues. V was shortened by 8 bases and J by 0 bases, with 15 bases between the two germline ends. This CDR3 is CAIPLYGASTDTQYF. The CDR3 region has the DNA TGTGCCATCCCGTTGTACGGGGCTAGCACAGATACGCAGTATTTT.

This sequence joins TRBV12-3 or TRBV12-4 and TRBJ2-5; D may be TRBD1 (6 bases). The CDR3 extends over 13 amino acids. The V and J ends lost 5 bases and 7 bases respectively, with 14 bases between them. The CDR3 nucleotides are TGTGCCAGCAGTGACCAGGGGCGTGGGACCCAGTACTTC. Residues: CASSDQGRGTQYF.

The genes are TRBV29-1 and TRBJ2-7; D may be TRBD1 (5 bases). The CDR3 totals 12 residues. Germline values: CDR1 SQVTM, CDR2 ANQGSEA. Trimming pared 4 bases from V and 5 bases from J, leaving 12 bases between. CDR3 region: CSVAPGPHEQYF. DNA for the CDR3: TGCAGCGTTGCCCCAGGGCCCCACGAGCAGTACTTC.

In DNA form, the CDR3 reads TGCGCCAGCAGCCAAGTTGACAGCTACACAGATACGCAGTATTTT. Its translation: CASSQVDSYTDTQYF. V is TRBV4-1 and J is TRBJ2-3; a possible D gene is TRBD1 (5 bases). Trimming removed 1 base at V and 2 bases at J, with 10 bases between. The germline V gene has CDR1 MGHRA and CDR2 YSYEKL. The CDR3 length is 15 residues.

This clonotype has just a few counts. The chain combines TRBV11-2 with TRBJ2-5, with no clear D. The ends were cut back, 5 bases at V and 5 bases at J, with 15 bases in the middle. Germline V gene sequence: CDR1 SGHAT, CDR2 FQNNGV. The CDR3 spans 14 residues. Here the CDR3 DNA reads TGTGCCAGCAGCCCCGCTTGGGGTCAGGAGACCCAGTACTTC. Translating it yields CASSPAWGQETQYF.

This clonotype was seen a single time. A single base separates this from a much larger clone, so it may be a read error. The J gene is TRBJ2-3, the V gene TRBV4-2, with TRBD2 identical over 10 bases. The CDR3 is made up of 20 amino acids. CDR1 is LGHNA and CDR2 is YNFKEQ in the germline V gene. CDR3: CASSQELAGRLSSSTDTQSF. Written as DNA, the CDR3 is TGTGCCAGCAGCCAAGAACTAGCGGGGAGGCTATCCTCTAGCACAGATACGCAGTCTTTT.

This clonotype showed up many times. The chain carries TRBV7-2 and TRBJ2-1; D is perhaps TRBD2 (6 bases). Germline-derived CDR1 and CDR2 are SGHTA and FQGNSA. V was shortened by 8 bases and J by 7 bases, with 18 bases between the two germline ends. This CDR3 has 14 residues. The CDR3 bases are TGTGCCAGCGACTCTGGAGGGATTTCGAATGAGCAGTTCTTC. It is translated as CASDSGGISNEQFF.

The chain joins TRBV5-1 to TRBJ2-2, with 9 bases lining up with TRBD2. The V gene's germline CDR1 is SGHRS and CDR2 YFSETQ. V lost 7 bases to trimming and J lost 3 bases; unmatched junction nucleotides: 4. The CDR3 length is 14 residues. This chain's CDR3 is CASVAGAHTGELFF. The CDR3 coding sequence is TGCGCCAGCGTAGCGGGGGCGCACACCGGGGAGCTGTTTTTT. Drawing the rest from reference TRBV5-1 and TRBJ2-2, the complete variable domain is KAGVTQTPRYLIKTRGQQVTLSCSPISGHRSVSWYQQTPGQGLQFLFEYFSETQRNKGNFPGRFSGRQFSNSRSEMNVSTLELGDSALYLCASVAGAHTGELFFGEGSRLTVL.

The chain couples TRBV6-5 to TRBJ2-7; 7 nucleotides line up with TRBD1. The CDR3 consists of 15 residues. Per germline, CDR1 MNHEY and CDR2 SVGAGI. Trimming removed 0 bases from V and 5 bases from J; junction bases left unmatched: 7. CDR3 nucleotide sequence: TGTGCCAGCAGTTACTCGGGCCAGGGGGACCACGAGCAGTACTTC. Translation: CASSYSGQGDHEQYF.

The chain is built from TRBV18 and TRBJ1-3, with unresolved D. The CDR3 spans 14 residues. From germline, CDR1 is KGHSH and CDR2 LQKENI. V lost 2 bases and J lost 1, with 6 bases in between. The CDR3 DNA sequence: TGTGCCAGCTCACCAGTTCGATCTGGAAACACCATATATTTT. It is translated as CASSPVRSGNTIYF.

This clonotype was picked up a small number of times. The V call is TRBV5-1, the J call TRBJ2-1, with 12 bases matching TRBD2. CDR3 length: 16 residues. Germline CDR1 is SGHRS and CDR2 is YFSETQ. The junction had 13 bases not matched to a gene; V was cut back by 7 bases and J by 8 bases. The CDR3 here is CASHQTLAGGGYEQFF. The CDR3 nucleotides are TGCGCCAGCCACCAAACCCTAGCGGGGGGGGGTTATGAGCAGTTCTTC.

This clonotype was found a few times. The chain is built from TRBV4-3 and TRBJ1-1; D uncertain. The V and J ends lost 1 base and 1 base respectively, with 7 bases between them. The germline V gene encodes CDR1 LGHNA and CDR2 YSLEER. This CDR3 spans 14 amino acids. The CDR3 nucleotides are TGCGCCAGCAGCCAAGTTGGCTCGAACACTGAAGCTTTCTTT. Translated, it gives CASSQVGSNTEAFF.

The J gene is TRBJ2-7, the V gene TRBV20-1; 7 bases map to TRBD1. The CDR3 has 11 residues. Trimming at V came to 4 bases and at J to 4 bases, leaving 1 base not matched to a gene. Germline values: CDR1 DFQATT, CDR2 SNEGSKA (reference sequence). Here the CDR3 reads CSANRGYEQYV. CDR3 bases: TGCAGTGCTAACAGGGGTTACGAGCAGTACGTC.

This clonotype was seen many times. The V gene is TRBV5-4, the J gene TRBJ2-3; maybe TRBD2 (5 bases). This CDR3 has 16 amino acids. Germline V CDR1 and CDR2: SGHNT, YYREEE (reference sequence). Trimming shortened V by 7 bases and J by 2 bases, and 20 bases separated the two germline ends. CDR3 DNA: TGTGCCAGCTCCGGGGAGACTTATACTTTCACAGATACGCAGTATTTT. Its translation: CASSGETYTFTDTQYF.